These T cell receptor beta chains were read from a single sample in a study of blood T cell repertoires in COVID-19. Produced via immunoSEQ multiplex PCR; TCRdb's table is partial and in-frame only. Of around 250,000 clones listed, more than 75% are singletons. Sequenced input: PBMCs or T cells enriched from blood (not recorded which). The receptor source for this set is a man between 18 and 29 years old who had recovered from COVID-19. Each CDR3 is given with its conserved first and last residue. Fields, in order: D gene, V gene, clone size, J gene, CDR3 DNA, CDR3 protein. A D gene is named only where the DNA matches it firmly. Size tells how often a clone was seen (once, few, many) or the class of an expanded clone, and some rows leave it out.

d_gene: TRBD1
v_gene: TRBV4-2
abundance: NA
j_gene: TRBJ2-7
CDR3nt: TGTGCCAGCAGCCAAGAGGCCCAGGGGGCCTACGAGCAGTACTTC
CDR3aa: CASSQEAQGAYEQYF

d_gene: NA
v_gene: TRBV7-9
abundance: once
j_gene: TRBJ2-1
CDR3nt: TGTGCCAGCAGCTTACTAGCATTCCCTCCTTTGAATGAGCAGTTCTTC
CDR3aa: CASSLLAFPPLNEQFF

d_gene: TRBD2
v_gene: TRBV5-1
abundance: NA
j_gene: TRBJ2-7
CDR3nt: TGCGCCAGCAGCCCCATAGCGGGGGGGAGCTCCTACGAGCAGTACTTC
CDR3aa: CASSPIAGGSSYEQYF

d_gene: NA
v_gene: TRBV21-1
abundance: NA
j_gene: TRBJ2-1
CDR3nt: TGTGCCAGCCGTCACAATACTAGCGGGAGGGCGAATGAGCAGTTCTTC
CDR3aa: CASRHNTSGRANEQFF

d_gene: TRBD2
v_gene: TRBV30
abundance: NA
j_gene: TRBJ2-3
CDR3nt: TGTGCCTGGGCAATTCTAGCGGGCTCAGATACGCAGTATTTT
CDR3aa: CAWAILAGSDTQYF

d_gene: NA
v_gene: TRBV7-7
abundance: NA
j_gene: TRBJ1-1
CDR3nt: TGTGCTAGCAGCGACACGGAACAGGACACTGAAGCTTTCTTT
CDR3aa: CASSDTEQDTEAFF

d_gene: TRBD1
v_gene: TRBV19
abundance: once
j_gene: TRBJ1-2
CDR3nt: TGTGCCAGTAGTATCGCCGACAGGGGTTGGGGTGGCTACACCTTC
CDR3aa: CASSIADRGWGGYTF

d_gene: NA
v_gene: TRBV6-4
abundance: few
j_gene: TRBJ2-3
CDR3nt: TGTGCCAGCAGTAACCAGGGCCAGGCGACAGATACGCAGTATTTT
CDR3aa: CASSNQGQATDTQYF

d_gene: TRBD1
v_gene: TRBV18
abundance: NA
j_gene: TRBJ1-4
CDR3nt: TGTGCCAGCTCACCAAGAAGTGGACAGGGGAGTGAAAAACTGTTTTTT
CDR3aa: CASSPRSGQGSEKLFF

d_gene: NA
v_gene: TRBV19
abundance: NA
j_gene: TRBJ2-1
CDR3nt: TGTGCCAGTAGTGTAACAGGGGGGGCATGGTTCTTC
CDR3aa: CASSVTGGAWFF

d_gene: TRBD1
v_gene: TRBV28
abundance: NA
j_gene: TRBJ1-5
CDR3nt: TGTGCCAGCAGTTCTTACAGGGGGAGTCAGCCCCAGCATTTT
CDR3aa: CASSSYRGSQPQHF

d_gene: NA
v_gene: TRBV18
abundance: NA
j_gene: TRBJ2-7
CDR3nt: TGTGCCAGCTCACCCCAGGGACAAAACTACGAGCAGTACTTC
CDR3aa: CASSPQGQNYEQYF

d_gene: TRBD2
v_gene: TRBV27
abundance: NA
j_gene: TRBJ2-7
CDR3nt: TGTGCCAGCAGTATACTAGCGGGAGGCTTCTACGAGCAGTACTTC
CDR3aa: CASSILAGGFYEQYF

d_gene: NA
v_gene: TRBV5-1
abundance: NA
j_gene: TRBJ2-7
CDR3nt: TGCGCCAGCAGCTTGGCCATGGGCAGGGGCTACGAGCAGTACTTC
CDR3aa: CASSLAMGRGYEQYF

d_gene: NA
v_gene: TRBV5-1
abundance: NA
j_gene: TRBJ1-2
CDR3nt: TGCGCCAGCGTACTCAAAGACACTCTCCCCTATGGCTACACCTTC
CDR3aa: CASVLKDTLPYGYTF

d_gene: TRBD1
v_gene: TRBV27
abundance: NA
j_gene: TRBJ1-1
CDR3nt: TGTGCCAGCAGTTTAGGGGAGACAGGGACTGAAGCTTTCTTT
CDR3aa: CASSLGETGTEAFF

d_gene: TRBD1
v_gene: TRBV18
abundance: NA
j_gene: TRBJ2-2
CDR3nt: TGTGCCAGCTCAGTGGGACAGGTGAACACCGGGGAGCTGTTTTTT
CDR3aa: CASSVGQVNTGELFF

d_gene: TRBD2
v_gene: TRBV10-3
abundance: NA
j_gene: TRBJ2-1
CDR3nt: TGTGCCATCAGTTTCCCCGGGGGGGCCGCCTACAATGAGCAGTTCTTC
CDR3aa: CAISFPGGAAYNEQFF

d_gene: TRBD1
v_gene: TRBV5-8
abundance: NA
j_gene: TRBJ1-6
CDR3nt: TGTGCCAGCAGCATGGGACAGGGAGATTCACCCCTCCACTTT
CDR3aa: CASSMGQGDSPLHF

d_gene: NA
v_gene: TRBV5-1
abundance: NA
j_gene: TRBJ2-7
CDR3nt: TGCGCCAGCAGCTTGGTTCTCAGCGAGAGCTCCTACGAGCAGTACTTC
CDR3aa: CASSLVLSESSYEQYF

d_gene: TRBD2
v_gene: TRBV12-5
abundance: NA
j_gene: TRBJ2-3
CDR3nt: TGTGCTAGTGGTTTGGTACGGGGGGGAGATACGCAGTATTTT
CDR3aa: CASGLVRGGDTQYF

d_gene: TRBD1
v_gene: TRBV24-1
abundance: NA
j_gene: TRBJ2-2
CDR3nt: TGTGCCACCAGTTTACGACCGACAGGGATGATAAACACCGGGGAGCTGTTTTTT
CDR3aa: CATSLRPTGMINTGELFF

d_gene: TRBD2
v_gene: TRBV4-1
abundance: NA
j_gene: TRBJ2-3
CDR3nt: TGCGCCAGCAGCCAATTAGCGGGGGGGCCGACAGATACGCAGTATTTT
CDR3aa: CASSQLAGGPTDTQYF

d_gene: TRBD1
v_gene: TRBV27
abundance: few
j_gene: TRBJ2-2
CDR3nt: TGTGCCAGCAGTTTATGGGACAGGGGAGGGGAGCTGTTTTTT
CDR3aa: CASSLWDRGGELFF

d_gene: TRBD1
v_gene: TRBV11-2
abundance: few
j_gene: TRBJ1-1
CDR3nt: TGTGCCAGCAGCTTAGGGGCTACAGGGGTGAACACTGAAGCTTTCTTT
CDR3aa: CASSLGATGVNTEAFF

d_gene: NA
v_gene: TRBV6-5
abundance: NA
j_gene: TRBJ1-1
CDR3nt: TGTGCCAGCAGTAGCGAATTCACTGAAGCTTTCTTT
CDR3aa: CASSSEFTEAFF

d_gene: NA
v_gene: TRBV5-4
abundance: NA
j_gene: TRBJ2-5
CDR3nt: TGTGCCAGCAGCTTGAGGCTAGGAGAAGAGACCCAGTACTTC
CDR3aa: CASSLRLGEETQYF

d_gene: TRBD2
v_gene: TRBV4-1
abundance: NA
j_gene: TRBJ2-7
CDR3nt: TGCGCCAGCAGCGAAGGGATCGGGGGGAGCCAGAACGAGCAGTACTTC
CDR3aa: CASSEGIGGSQNEQYF

d_gene: TRBD1
v_gene: TRBV6-1
abundance: NA
j_gene: TRBJ1-5
CDR3nt: TGTGCCAGCAGTGGTGGGACAGGGGGCAATAGCAATCAGCCCCAGCATTTT
CDR3aa: CASSGGTGGNSNQPQHF

d_gene: TRBD1
v_gene: TRBV10-3
abundance: NA
j_gene: TRBJ1-2
CDR3nt: TGTGCCACTAAACGAGGGCCTACAGGGGGTAAGGGCTACACCTTC
CDR3aa: CATKRGPTGGKGYTF

d_gene: NA
v_gene: TRBV18
abundance: NA
j_gene: TRBJ1-1
CDR3nt: TGTGCCAGCTCACCACAAGACTCAGCCACTGAAGCTTTCTTT
CDR3aa: CASSPQDSATEAFF

d_gene: NA
v_gene: TRBV2
abundance: NA
j_gene: TRBJ1-2
CDR3nt: TGTGCCAGCAGTGAACTCGGGTCCTATGGCTACACCTTC
CDR3aa: CASSELGSYGYTF

d_gene: TRBD1
v_gene: TRBV2
abundance: NA
j_gene: TRBJ1-5
CDR3nt: TGTGCCAGCAGCCCCCGACAGGGATATCAGCCCCAGCATTTT
CDR3aa: CASSPRQGYQPQHF

d_gene: NA
v_gene: TRBV2
abundance: NA
j_gene: TRBJ1-1
CDR3nt: TGTGCCAGCAGTGGTCAGGGACAAAGGACTGAAGCTTTCTTT
CDR3aa: CASSGQGQRTEAFF

d_gene: TRBD2
v_gene: TRBV5-6
abundance: NA
j_gene: TRBJ2-5
CDR3nt: TGTGCCAGCAGCCCCACTCTAGCGGGGGGCTCAGAGACCCAGTACTTC
CDR3aa: CASSPTLAGGSETQYF

d_gene: NA
v_gene: TRBV7-2
abundance: NA
j_gene: TRBJ1-1
CDR3nt: TGTGCCAGCAGCTTAGTACGTAGCACTGAAGCTTTCTTT
CDR3aa: CASSLVRSTEAFF

d_gene: TRBD1
v_gene: TRBV19
abundance: NA
j_gene: TRBJ1-2
CDR3nt: TGTGCCAGTACCCTCCGACAGGGGCATAACTATGGCTACACCTTC
CDR3aa: CASTLRQGHNYGYTF

d_gene: NA
v_gene: TRBV6-5
abundance: NA
j_gene: TRBJ2-7
CDR3nt: TGTGCCAGCAGTTACTCGGCCAGGGTAATCTACGAGCAGTACTTC
CDR3aa: CASSYSARVIYEQYF

d_gene: TRBD1
v_gene: TRBV24-1
abundance: NA
j_gene: TRBJ2-5
CDR3nt: TGTGCCACCAGTGAGACCGGGACAGGGTCAGAGACCCAGTACTTC
CDR3aa: CATSETGTGSETQYF

d_gene: NA
v_gene: TRBV29-1
abundance: NA
j_gene: TRBJ1-2
CDR3nt: TGCAGCGTTGAAGAGTCCGGGGGAAGAGGCTACACCTTC
CDR3aa: CSVEESGGRGYTF

d_gene: TRBD1
v_gene: TRBV6-5
abundance: NA
j_gene: TRBJ1-2
CDR3nt: TGTGCCAGCAGTTACACATACAGGGGGAGGGACTATGGCTACACCTTC
CDR3aa: CASSYTYRGRDYGYTF

d_gene: NA
v_gene: TRBV5-1
abundance: NA
j_gene: TRBJ2-2
CDR3nt: TGCGCCAGCAGCTTCCAGGACACCGGGGAGCTGTTTTTT
CDR3aa: CASSFQDTGELFF

d_gene: TRBD1
v_gene: TRBV19
abundance: NA
j_gene: TRBJ1-1
CDR3nt: TGTGCCACCAACCCACAGGGGAATGAAGCTTTCTTT
CDR3aa: CATNPQGNEAFF

d_gene: NA
v_gene: TRBV5-1
abundance: NA
j_gene: TRBJ2-1
CDR3nt: TGCGCCAGCAGCTTGGGGGGCACCCCCGTGGAGCAGTTCTTC
CDR3aa: CASSLGGTPVEQFF

d_gene: TRBD1
v_gene: TRBV13
abundance: NA
j_gene: TRBJ1-3
CDR3nt: TGTGCCAGCAGACCAACAGGGGAAGTAGGAAACACCATATATTTT
CDR3aa: CASRPTGEVGNTIYF

d_gene: NA
v_gene: TRBV27
abundance: NA
j_gene: TRBJ1-1
CDR3nt: TGTGCCAGCAGTTTAAAGGGCAGGGCCGGTGAAGCTTTCTTT
CDR3aa: CASSLKGRAGEAFF

d_gene: NA
v_gene: TRBV12-3/TRBV12-4
abundance: NA
j_gene: TRBJ1-1
CDR3nt: TGTGCCAGCAGTCAAGTAGGGGGCACTGAAGCTTTCTTT
CDR3aa: CASSQVGGTEAFF

d_gene: TRBD1
v_gene: TRBV6-5
abundance: NA
j_gene: TRBJ1-2
CDR3nt: TGTGCCAGCCTGTACGACAGGGGGCAAACCTATGGCTACACCTTC
CDR3aa: CASLYDRGQTYGYTF

d_gene: NA
v_gene: TRBV19
abundance: NA
j_gene: TRBJ1-1
CDR3nt: TGTGCCAGTAGTATGTTCGGGACTCGGGGAACTGAAGCTTTCTTT
CDR3aa: CASSMFGTRGTEAFF